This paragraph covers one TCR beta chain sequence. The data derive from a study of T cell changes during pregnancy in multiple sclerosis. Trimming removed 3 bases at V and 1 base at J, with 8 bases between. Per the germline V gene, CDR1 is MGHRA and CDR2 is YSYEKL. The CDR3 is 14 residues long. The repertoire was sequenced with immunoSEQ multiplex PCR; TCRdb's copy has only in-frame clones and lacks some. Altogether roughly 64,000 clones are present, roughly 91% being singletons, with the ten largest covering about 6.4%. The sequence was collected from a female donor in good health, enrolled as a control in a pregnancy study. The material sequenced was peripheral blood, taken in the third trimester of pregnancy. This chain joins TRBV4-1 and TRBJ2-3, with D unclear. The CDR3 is CASSQMTGTDTQYF. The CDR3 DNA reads TGCGCCAGCAGCCAGATGACTGGCACAGATACGCAGTATTTT.